These 10 T cell receptor beta chains originate from one sample sequenced in a study of ipilimumab plus nivolumab after autologous stem cell transplantation. Assay: immunoSEQ multiplex PCR; the TCRdb copy retains only in-frame clones and omits some. The sample has roughly 9,800 clones, almost 70% seen once. Here the sequenced sample was PBMCs, taken in a trial of ipilimumab plus nivolumab as post-transplant consolidation. The receptors shown here come from a female donor with multiple myeloma.

This sequence joins TRBV2 and TRBJ1-5; D remains ambiguous. Germline-derived CDR1 and CDR2 are SNHLY and FYNNEI. The CDR3 sequence is 12 residues long. Trimming left V 6 bases short and J 1 base short, with 4 bases between. CDR3 nucleotide sequence: TGTGCCAGCAGAAGGAGCAATCAGCCCCAGCATTTT. Amino acids: CASRRSNQPQHF.

V and J are TRBV5-1 and TRBJ2-5; 11 bases agree with TRBD1. This CDR3 region has 15 residues. The ends lost 1 base at V and 3 bases at J; junction bases unmatched: 2. Per germline, CDR1 SGHRS and CDR2 YFSETQ. The CDR3 protein is CASSLMGQGEETQYF. In nucleotides, the CDR3 is TGCGCCAGCAGCTTGATGGGACAGGGGGAAGAGACCCAGTACTTC.

The chain links TRBV5-1 to TRBJ2-7; no firm D call. CDR1 and CDR2 (germline): SGHRS, YFSETQ. The CDR3 loop spans 15 amino acids. V lost 4 bases to trimming and J lost 1 base, with 15 bases between them. CDR3 DNA sequence: TGCGCCAGCAGCACCGAAGGTGGGTTATCCTACGAGCAGTACTTC. It encodes CASSTEGGLSYEQYF.

The table lists this clone with a few counts. The chain employs TRBV9 and TRBJ2-2; 10 bases fit TRBD1. The CDR3 runs 13 residues. CDR1 SGDLS and CDR2 YYNGEE come from the germline V gene. The ends lost 7 bases at V and 7 bases at J; junction bases unmatched: 4. CDR3: CASSGQGFGELFF. The CDR3 DNA reads as TGTGCCAGCTCGGGACAGGGGTTCGGGGAGCTGTTTTTT.

The chain links TRBV20-1 to TRBJ2-7, with no clear D. From germline, CDR1 is DFQATT and CDR2 SNEGSKA (reference sequence). V lost 5 bases and J lost 3, with 8 bases in between. CDR3 length: 11 residues. CDR3 amino acids: CSASPIYEQYF. CDR3 coding DNA: TGCAGTGCTTCCCCGATCTACGAGCAGTACTTC.

V and J are TRBV7-8 and TRBJ2-3; weak D call: TRBD1 (5 bases). The V end lost 8 bases, the J end lost 6 bases, and 12 bases lay between the germline ends. Germline loops: CDR1 SGHVS, CDR2 FQNEAQ. The CDR3 has 12 residues. CDR3 protein: CASFRVGDTQYF. The CDR3 bases are TGTGCCAGCTTCAGGGTCGGGGATACGCAGTATTTT.

A few counts support this clone. This sequence joins TRBV28 and TRBJ1-1; possible D gene TRBD1, 5 bases. The CDR3 contains 14 residues. Germline values: CDR1 MDHEN, CDR2 SYDVKM. V was shortened by 6 bases and J by 4 bases, with 15 bases between the two germline ends. CDR3 DNA: TGTGCCAGCAGCTTGATGTTAGGGACCACTGAAGCTTTCTTT. Its protein is CASSLMLGTTEAFF. Together with reference TRBV28 and TRBJ1-1, the CDR3 gives the full variable domain: DVKVTQSSRYLVKRTGEKVFLECVQDMDHENMFWYRQDPGLGLRLIYFSYDVKMKEKGDIPEGYSVSREKKERFSLILESASTNQTSMYLCASSLMLGTTEAFFGQGTRLTVV.

This chain uses TRBV7-8 with TRBJ2-2; D is ambiguous. Trimming pared 5 bases from V and 4 bases from J, leaving 8 bases between. Germline V gene data show CDR1 as SGHVS and CDR2 as FQNEAQ. The CDR3 runs to 13 residues. Here the CDR3 DNA reads TGTGCCAGCAGCCCGACACCCACCGGGGAGCTGTTTTTT. This sequence encodes CASSPTPTGELFF.

The chain employs TRBV5-1 and TRBJ2-7; TRBD2 agrees at 10 bases. Germline V gene lookup returns CDR1 SGHRS and CDR2 YFSETQ. Trimming removed 4 bases from V and 4 bases from J; junction bases left unmatched: 8. There are 15 residues in the CDR3. The CDR3 sequence: CASSMTSGSGYEQYF. The CDR3 nucleotides are TGCGCCAGCAGCATGACTAGCGGGTCAGGATACGAGCAGTACTTC.

V usage is TRBV9 and J usage is TRBJ2-2, with TRBD1 matching 7 bases. The CDR3 sequence is 16 residues long. V gave up 8 bases and J gave up 0 bases; unmatched junction bases: 10. Per the germline V gene, CDR1 is SGDLS and CDR2 is YYNGEE. CDR3 protein: CASTPIGTANTGELFF. CDR3 bases: TGTGCCAGTACCCCCATCGGGACAGCGAACACCGGGGAGCTGTTTTTT.